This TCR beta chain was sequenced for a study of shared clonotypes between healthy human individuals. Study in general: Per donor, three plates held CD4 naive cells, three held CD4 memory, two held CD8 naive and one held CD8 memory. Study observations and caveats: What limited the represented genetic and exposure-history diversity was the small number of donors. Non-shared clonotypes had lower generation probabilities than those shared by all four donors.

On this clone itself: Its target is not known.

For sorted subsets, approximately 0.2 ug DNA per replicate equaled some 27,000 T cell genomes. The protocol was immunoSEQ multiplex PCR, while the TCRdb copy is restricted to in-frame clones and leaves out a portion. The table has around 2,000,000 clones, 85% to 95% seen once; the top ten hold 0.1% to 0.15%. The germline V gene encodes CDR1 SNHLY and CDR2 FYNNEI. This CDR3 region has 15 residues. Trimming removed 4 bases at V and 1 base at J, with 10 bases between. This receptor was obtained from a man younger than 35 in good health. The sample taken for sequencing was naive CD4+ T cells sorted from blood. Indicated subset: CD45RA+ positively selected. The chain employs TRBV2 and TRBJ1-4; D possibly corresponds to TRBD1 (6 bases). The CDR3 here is CASSVTGLTNEKLFF. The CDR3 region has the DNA TGTGCCAGCAGTGTAACAGGGCTAACTAATGAAAAACTGTTTTTT.